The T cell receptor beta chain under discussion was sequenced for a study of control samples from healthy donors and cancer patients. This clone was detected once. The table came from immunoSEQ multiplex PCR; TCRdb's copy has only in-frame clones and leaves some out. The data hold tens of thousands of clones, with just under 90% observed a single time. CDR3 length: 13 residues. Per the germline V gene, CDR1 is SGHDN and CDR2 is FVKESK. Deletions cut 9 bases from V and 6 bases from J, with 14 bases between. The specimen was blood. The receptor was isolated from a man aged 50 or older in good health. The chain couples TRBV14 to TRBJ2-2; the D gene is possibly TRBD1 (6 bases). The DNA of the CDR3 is TGTGCCAGTTCCAGGGGCGGGTCCGGGGAGCTGTTTTTT. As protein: CASSRGGSGELFF.